There are many counts of the clone carrying this TCR beta chain. This record belongs to a study of human T cells and chemical hapten exposure. In the study overall: Sensitization used 2% DPC on around 2 cm by around 2 cm upper inner arm skin.

The CDR3 extends over 11 amino acids. Trimming stripped 6 bases from V and 14 bases from J, with 16 bases between. Germline loops: CDR1 MDHEN, CDR2 SYDVKM. Individual cDNA molecules had unique molecular identifiers attached to them by the library. Authors' processing steps: Samples held a median of approximately 96,000 TCRs, range roughly 23,224–700,000. TCRdb used MiXCR to reprocess the RACE reads, holding one entry per CDR3 protein. Clone size and V and J calls follow TCRdb, not the original study. The sample carries some 43,000 distinct CDR3 sequences, about 4.2% recorded once. Specified time point: patch test 1, 2 weeks after DPC sensitization. Described treatment: therapeutic diphenylcyclopropenone sensitization with weekly scalp DPC. Before extraction, the whole blood was not fractionated, and total RNA was taken from it.

The source was whole blood, collected in connection with sensitization to the hapten diphenylcyclopropenone (DPC). The rearrangement links TRBV28 to TRBJ2-5; D not certain. The receptor comes from a man between 45 and 60 years old with alopecia areata. Some clones in this sample may be carry-over from other donors' samples. The CDR3 DNA is TGTGCCAGCAGCCGCCTCCTTGGAGTTTACTTC. This gives the protein CASSRLLGVYF.